The 17 T cell receptor beta chains given below trace back to one sample, sequenced in a study of graft-versus-host responses after intestinal transplantation. Processing released intraepithelial and lamina propria lymphocytes from the graft tissue. Libraries were prepared by immunoSEQ multiplex PCR; TCRdb keeps only in-frame clonotypes and omits some of them. Of about 63,000 clones listed, about nine tenths are singletons. The sequencing used ileum tissue, collected about 350 days after transplant. These receptors were collected from a human patient who received an intestinal transplant, so some T cells may come from the graft donor.

This chain uses TRBV29-1 with TRBJ1-2; D may be TRBD1 (5 bases). The CDR3 length is 11 residues. From germline, CDR1 is SQVTM and CDR2 ANQGSEA. V was trimmed by 4 bases and J by 4 bases, leaving 7 bases between them. The CDR3 coding sequence is TGCAGCGTTGGGGGGAGCTATGGCTACACCTTC. Protein product: CSVGGSYGYTF. Full variable domain (outside the CDR3, taken from reference TRBV29-1 and TRBJ1-2): SAVISQKPSRDICQRGTSLTIQCQVDSQVTMMFWYRQQPGQSLTLIATANQGSEATYESGFVIDKFPISRPNLTFSTLTVSNMSPEDSSIYLCSVGGSYGYTFGSGTRLTVV.

This chain links TRBV6-5 with TRBJ1-5; weak D call: TRBD1 (5 bases). Germline V gene lookup returns CDR1 MNHEY and CDR2 SVGAGI. The CDR3 is 15 amino acids. V lost 0 bases and J 6 bases, leaving 12 bases between the germline ends. The CDR3 coding sequence is TGTGCCAGCAGTTACTCCTCAGGGAAAACTCAGCCCCAGCATTTT. It is translated as CASSYSSGKTQPQHF.

CDR3 sequence reads: CASSPTGSYIGGYTF. CDR3 coding DNA: TGTGCCAGCAGTCCGACAGGGAGTTATATAGGCGGCTACACCTTC. This chain links TRBV6-5 with TRBJ1-2; 7 bases agree with TRBD1. Trimming took 5 bases from V and 8 from J; bases not matched to a gene: 14. Germline CDR1 reads MNHEY; CDR2 reads SVGAGI. The CDR3 is made up of 15 amino acids.

On this clone itself: At one boundary the junction diverges from the germline segment, which might be a read error. The V call is TRBV5-6, the J call TRBJ2-1, with D perhaps TRBD2 (6 bases). Germline CDR1 is SGHDT and CDR2 is YYEEEE. The CDR3 consists of 16 residues. CDR3 region: CASSGSTRGRVNGQFF. Written as DNA, the CDR3 is TGTGCCAGCAGCGGATCGACTAGGGGAAGAGTCAATGGGCAGTTCTTC.

The gene calls are TRBV2 and TRBJ2-2, with unresolved D. The CDR3 has 16 amino acids. The germline gives CDR1 SNHLY, CDR2 FYNNEI. V was shortened by 3 bases and J by 2 bases, with 13 bases between the two germline ends. The CDR3 here is CASSDKRVANTGELFF. In nucleotides, the CDR3 is TGTGCCAGCAGTGATAAAAGAGTAGCCAACACCGGGGAGCTGTTTTTT.

This clone was detected once. This chain connects TRBV7-3 to TRBJ1-1, with D unresolved. Germline values: CDR1 SGHTA, CDR2 FQGTGA. The CDR3 sequence is 14 residues long. V was trimmed by 0 bases and J by 6 bases, leaving 11 bases between them. The CDR3 spells CASSLTNDRAEAFF. The CDR3, as DNA: TGTGCCAGCAGCTTAACGAACGATAGGGCTGAAGCTTTCTTT.

The CDR3, as DNA: TGTGCCAGCAGCCCCTACAGGGGGCAAGCTTTCTTT. It is translated as CASSPYRGQAFF. The J gene is TRBJ1-1, the V gene TRBV9, with 9 bases identical to TRBD1. Per the germline V gene, CDR1 is SGDLS and CDR2 is YYNGEE. This CDR3 contains 12 residues. Unmatched junction bases numbered 4, after V lost 4 bases and J lost 9 bases.

The chain combines TRBV15 with TRBJ2-7; D ambiguous. Trimming pared 0 bases from V and 5 bases from J, leaving 17 bases between. From germline, CDR1 is LNHNV and CDR2 YYDKDF (reference sequence). The CDR3 loop spans 16 amino acids. CDR3 sequence (DNA): TGTGCCACCAGCAGAGATCGAGGCTTCCAGACCCACGAGCAGTACTTC. Protein: CATSRDRGFQTHEQYF.

This chain uses TRBV6-5 with TRBJ1-2; weak D call: TRBD1 (6 bases). The V gene lost 6 bases and the J gene lost 5 bases, with 13 bases spanning the gap. Germline loops: CDR1 MNHEY, CDR2 SVGAGI. The CDR3 contains 13 residues. CDR3 loop: CASSPGTSYGYTF. In DNA form, the CDR3 reads TGTGCCAGCAGCCCCGGGACAAGTTATGGCTACACCTTC.

This clone was observed a few times. The chain couples TRBV7-9 to TRBJ1-4; D gene ambiguous. Germline assignment: CDR1 SEHNR and CDR2 FQNEAQ (reference sequence). V was pared by 6 bases and J by 7 bases, with 3 bases between. CDR3 length equals 10 residues. The CDR3 protein is CASRLEKLFF. CDR3 in DNA: TGTGCCAGCAGACTTGAAAAACTGTTTTTT.

The J gene is TRBJ2-2, the V gene TRBV5-1; 12 positions agree with TRBD2. The CDR3 loop spans 15 amino acids. The junction had 4 bases not matched to a gene; V was cut back by 5 bases and J by 5 bases. Germline values: CDR1 SGHRS, CDR2 YFSETQ. CDR3 DNA sequence: TGCGCCAGCAGGGCCGGGACTAGCGGGACCGGGGAGCTGTTTTTT. Amino acid sequence: CASRAGTSGTGELFF. The full variable domain, in which reference TRBV5-1 and TRBJ2-2 provide the parts outside the CDR3, is KAGVTQTPRYLIKTRGQQVTLSCSPISGHRSVSWYQQTPGQGLQFLFEYFSETQRNKGNFPGRFSGRQFSNSRSEMNVSTLELGDSALYLCASRAGTSGTGELFFGEGSRLTVL.

The chain joins TRBV5-1 to TRBJ2-7, with 9 positions matching TRBD1. Germline V gene lookup returns CDR1 SGHRS and CDR2 YFSETQ. The CDR3 is 14 amino acids. J gave up 5 bases and V 4 bases, and 7 bases lay outside the gene matches. CDR3 protein: CASSVGDRADEQYF. In nucleotides, the CDR3 is TGCGCCAGCAGCGTCGGGGACAGGGCCGACGAGCAGTACTTC.

This CDR3 reads CASSQDWDGSRTYEQYF. DNA for the CDR3: TGTGCCAGCAGCCAAGATTGGGACGGGAGCCGAACCTACGAGCAGTACTTC. The J gene is TRBJ2-7, the V gene TRBV4-2; D is perhaps TRBD2 (6 bases). V was cut by 0 bases and J by 2 bases, with 17 bases left in between. Germline CDR1 and CDR2: LGHNA and YNFKEQ. The CDR3 is made up of 17 amino acids.

This rearrangement joins TRBV6-5 to TRBJ2-5, with TRBD1 as a possible D gene (5 bases). The CDR3 sequence is 11 residues long. V lost 11 bases to trimming and J lost 5 bases, with 12 bases between them. CDR1 and CDR2 from the germline V gene are MNHEY and SVGAGI. DNA for the CDR3: TGTGCCGTAGGGGCCCTGGAGACCCAGTACTTC. Translated, it gives CAVGALETQYF.

J is TRBJ2-7 and V is TRBV6-5, with D perhaps being TRBD1 or TRBD2 (6 bases each). Trimming stripped 2 bases from V and 3 bases from J, with 17 bases between. Germline V gene sequence: CDR1 MNHEY, CDR2 SVGAGI. There are 16 residues in the CDR3. The DNA of the CDR3 is TGTGCCAGCAGTTACCGGGGGCGCAATAATAACTACGAGCAGTACTTC. Translated, it gives CASSYRGRNNNYEQYF.

This chain uses TRBV7-3 with TRBJ2-7; 9 bases match TRBD1. The CDR3 totals 15 residues. Trimming cost V 5 bases and J 0 bases; bases outside gene matches: 5. The germline CDR1 and CDR2 sequences are SGHTA and FQGTGA. The CDR3 loop is CASSVAGQGSYEQYF. The CDR3, as DNA: TGTGCCAGCAGCGTCGCGGGACAGGGCTCCTACGAGCAGTACTTC.

The J gene is TRBJ1-1, the V gene TRBV25-1; no clear D gene. There are 14 residues in the CDR3. V lost 0 bases and J lost 1, with 6 bases in between. Germline values: CDR1 MGHDK, CDR2 SYGVNS. The CDR3 is CASSEYDRNTEAFF. The DNA of the CDR3 is TGTGCCAGCAGTGAATATGACCGGAACACTGAAGCTTTCTTT. Complete variable domain (other parts from reference TRBV25-1 and TRBJ1-1): EADIYQTPRYLVIGTGKKITLECSQTMGHDKMYWYQQDPGMELHLIHYSYGVNSTEKGDLSSESTVSRIRTEHFPLTLESARPSHTSQYLCASSEYDRNTEAFFGQGTRLTVV.